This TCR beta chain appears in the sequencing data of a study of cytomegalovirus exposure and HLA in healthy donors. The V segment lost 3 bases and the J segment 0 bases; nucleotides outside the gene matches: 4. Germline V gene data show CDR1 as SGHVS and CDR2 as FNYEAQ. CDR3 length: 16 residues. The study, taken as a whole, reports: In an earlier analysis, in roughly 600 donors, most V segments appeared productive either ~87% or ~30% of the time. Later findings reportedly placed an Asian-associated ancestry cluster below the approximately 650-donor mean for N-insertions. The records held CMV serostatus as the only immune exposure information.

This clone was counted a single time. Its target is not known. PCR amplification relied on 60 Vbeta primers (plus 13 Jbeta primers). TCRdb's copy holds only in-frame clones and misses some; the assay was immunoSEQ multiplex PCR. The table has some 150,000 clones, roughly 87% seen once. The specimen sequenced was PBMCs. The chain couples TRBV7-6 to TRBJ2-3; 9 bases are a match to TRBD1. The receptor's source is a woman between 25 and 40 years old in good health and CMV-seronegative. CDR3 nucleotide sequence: TGTGCCAGCAGCTTGGGGACAGGGATAAGCACAGATACGCAGTATTTT. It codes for CASSLGTGISTDTQYF.